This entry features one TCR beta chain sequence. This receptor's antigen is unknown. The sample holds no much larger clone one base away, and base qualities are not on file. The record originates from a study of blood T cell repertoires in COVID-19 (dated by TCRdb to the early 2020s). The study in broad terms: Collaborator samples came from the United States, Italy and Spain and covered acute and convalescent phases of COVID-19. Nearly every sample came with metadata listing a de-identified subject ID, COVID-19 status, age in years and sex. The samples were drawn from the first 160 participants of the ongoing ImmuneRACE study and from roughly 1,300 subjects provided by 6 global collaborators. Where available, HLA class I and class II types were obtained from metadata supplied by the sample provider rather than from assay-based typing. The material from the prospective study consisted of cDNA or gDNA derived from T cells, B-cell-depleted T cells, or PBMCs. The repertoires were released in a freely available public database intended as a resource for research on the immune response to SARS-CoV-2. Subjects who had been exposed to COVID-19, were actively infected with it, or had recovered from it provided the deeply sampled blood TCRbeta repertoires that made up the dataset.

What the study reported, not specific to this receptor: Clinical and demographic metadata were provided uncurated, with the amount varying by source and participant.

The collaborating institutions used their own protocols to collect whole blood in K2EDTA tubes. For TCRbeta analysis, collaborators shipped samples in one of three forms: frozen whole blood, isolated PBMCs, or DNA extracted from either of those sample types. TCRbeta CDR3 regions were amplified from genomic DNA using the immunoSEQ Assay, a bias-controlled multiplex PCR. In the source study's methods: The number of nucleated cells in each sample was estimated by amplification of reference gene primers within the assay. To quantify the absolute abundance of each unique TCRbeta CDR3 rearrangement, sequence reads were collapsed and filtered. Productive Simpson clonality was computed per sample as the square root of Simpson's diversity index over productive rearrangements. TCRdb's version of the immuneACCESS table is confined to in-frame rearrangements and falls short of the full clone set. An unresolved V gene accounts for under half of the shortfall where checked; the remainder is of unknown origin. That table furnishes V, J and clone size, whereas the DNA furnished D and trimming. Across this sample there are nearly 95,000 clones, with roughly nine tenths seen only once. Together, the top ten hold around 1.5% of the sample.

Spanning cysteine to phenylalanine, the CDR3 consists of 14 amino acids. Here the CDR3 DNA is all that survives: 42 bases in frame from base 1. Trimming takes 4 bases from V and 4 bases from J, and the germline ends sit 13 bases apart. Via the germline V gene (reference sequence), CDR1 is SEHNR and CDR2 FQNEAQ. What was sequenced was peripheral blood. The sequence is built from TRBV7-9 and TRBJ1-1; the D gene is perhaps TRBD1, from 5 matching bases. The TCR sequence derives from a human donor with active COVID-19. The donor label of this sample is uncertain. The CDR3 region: CASSSDSGSTEAFF. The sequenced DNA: TGTGCCAGCAGCTCCGACTCAGGGTCCACTGAAGCTTTCTTT.